This T cell receptor (beta chain) is drawn from a study of Ad26.COV2.S vaccination and SARS-CoV-2 variants. Across the study: Within the COV1001 Ad26.COV2.S trial arm, the donor was enrolled. General study findings and limits: It was vaccine recipients, not placebo recipients, who had the higher spike-specific TCR breadth.

A remark on this clone: Its antigen is currently unknown.

As to treatment: about 20 received Ad26.COV2.S at low or high dose, single or two shots; several received placebo; per-sample allocation not given. The samples date from day 63 after the first vaccine or placebo injection. Trimming removed 1 base at V and 4 bases at J, with 19 bases between. From germline, CDR1 is SEHNR and CDR2 FQNEAQ (reference sequence). The CDR3 runs 17 residues. Clones were read by immunoSEQ multiplex PCR, and TCRdb kept only the in-frame ones, dropping some. The table has hundreds of thousands of clones, about nine tenths seen once. The genes are TRBV7-9 and TRBJ2-5, with a tentative D call TRBD2 (6 bases). Sample: peripheral blood, taken in a trial of Ad26.COV2.S vaccine versus placebo. This clonotype originated in a person aged 18-65 years who received the Ad26.COV2.S COVID-19 vaccine or a placebo. The CDR3: CASSLGSAGSTRETQYF. In nucleotides, the CDR3 is TGTGCCAGCAGCTTAGGATCAGCCGGGAGTACCCGAGAGACCCAGTACTTC.